These 17 T cell receptor beta chains were all obtained from the same sample, sequenced in a study of CD8 T cells in Susac syndrome. Random-hexamer reverse transcription was applied to about 0.5 to 1 ug RNA. One entry per CDR3 protein results from TCRdb running MiXCR on the immunoSEQ multiplex PCR reads. The top ten clones hold approximately 0.3% of a sample with more than 130,000 distinct CDR3 sequences, approximately 93% of them seen once. Sequencing used CD8+ T cells from PBMCs. These receptors all stem from a human donor in good health.

This rearrangement joins TRBV7-2 to TRBJ1-2; D possibly corresponds to TRBD1 (6 bases). The CDR3 extends over 14 amino acids. V was cut by 5 bases and J by 8 bases, with 18 bases left in between. CDR1 is SGHTA, CDR2 FQGNSA, per germline. The CDR3 here is CASSPPGDANGYTF. The CDR3 DNA reads TGTGCCAGCAGCCCCCCAGGGGATGCTAACGGCTACACCTTC. The full variable domain, rest sourced from reference TRBV7-2 and TRBJ1-2, is GAGVSQSPSNKVTEKGKDVELRCDPISGHTALYWYRQSLGQGLEFLIYFQGNSAPDKSGLPSDRFSAERTGGSVSTLTIQRTQQEDSAVYLCASSPPGDANGYTFGSGTRLTVV.

This clonotype appeared a single time. V is TRBV18 and J is TRBJ2-5, with unresolved D. CDR1 is KGHSH, CDR2 LQKENI, per germline. The CDR3 is made up of 13 amino acids. V was trimmed by 3 bases and J by 4 bases, leaving 9 bases between them. Here the CDR3 DNA reads TGTGCCAGCTCACCGCCCGTTGGAGAGACCCAGTACTTC. It specifies CASSPPVGETQYF.

This clonotype was picked up one time. The gene calls are TRBV9 and TRBJ2-5; a possible D gene is TRBD2 (5 bases). Trimming pared 4 bases from V and 4 bases from J, leaving 17 bases between. CDR1 SGDLS and CDR2 YYNGEE come from the germline V gene. The length of the CDR3 is 15 residues. The CDR3 protein is CASSPSGASPETQYF. The CDR3 nucleotides read TGTGCCAGCAGCCCAAGCGGCGCGTCCCCAGAGACCCAGTACTTC.

The gene calls are TRBV6-1 and TRBJ2-7; TRBD1 agrees at 7 bases. CDR1 and CDR2 (germline): MNHNS, SASEGT. The CDR3 spans 13 residues. The V gene end was trimmed by 10 bases and the J gene end by 3 bases; junction bases not matched to a gene: 9. Here the CDR3 DNA reads TGTGCCACCGCCGGACAGGTCGTCTACGAGCAGTACTTC. This gives the protein CATAGQVVYEQYF.

This clonotype was observed a handful of times. This sequence joins TRBV12-3 or TRBV12-4 and TRBJ2-1; D gene ambiguous. The V end lost 6 bases, the J end lost 6 bases, and 9 bases lay between the germline ends. This CDR3 spans 12 amino acids. The CDR3 DNA sequence: TGTGCCAGCAGCCCCGGCGTCAATGAGCAGTTCTTC. This gives the protein CASSPGVNEQFF.

V is TRBV6-1 and J is TRBJ1-5, with TRBD1 identical over 7 bases. V shed 2 bases, J shed 4 bases, and the junction held 2 bases outside the gene matches. CDR3 length: 14 residues. Germline CDR1 reads MNHNS; CDR2 reads SASEGT. In DNA form, the CDR3 reads TGTGCCAGCAGTGAATTACAGGGGAATCAGCCCCAGCATTTT. This sequence encodes CASSELQGNQPQHF.

The chain is built from TRBV29-1 and TRBJ1-2; D ambiguous. The CDR3 spans 16 residues. V lost 3 bases to trimming and J lost 0 bases, with 17 bases between them. In germline, CDR1 is SQVTM, CDR2 ANQGSEA. CDR3 in amino acids: CSVDYDSEVTNYGYTF. The CDR3 coding sequence is TGCAGCGTTGATTATGACTCGGAGGTCACTAACTATGGCTACACCTTC.

The chain recombines TRBV29-1 with TRBJ2-1; 7 positions agree with TRBD1. This CDR3 region has 12 residues. Looked up from germline, CDR1 is SQVTM and CDR2 is ANQGSEA. Trimming took 5 bases from V and 7 from J; bases not matched to a gene: 5. The CDR3 here is CSVPTRGNEQFF. CDR3 nucleotides: TGCAGCGTTCCTACCAGGGGGAATGAGCAGTTCTTC.

V gene TRBV27 combines with J gene TRBJ1-4, with D possibly being TRBD1 (5 bases). CDR3 size: 15 residues. Germline CDR1 and CDR2: MNHEY and SMNVEV (reference sequence). V dropped 3 bases and J dropped 7 bases, with 15 bases sitting between them. In DNA form, the CDR3 reads TGTGCCAGCAGTTTGGGGGGGGAGCGGAGTGAAAAACTGTTTTTT. Amino acids: CASSLGGERSEKLFF.

The CDR3 coding sequence is TGTGCCACCAGTGGCCCCCTGCGGGCTGAAGCTTTCTTT. It is translated as CATSGPLRAEAFF. V usage is TRBV24-1 and J usage is TRBJ1-1; no reliable D call. V was pared by 5 bases and J by 6 bases, with 12 bases between. The CDR3 extends over 13 amino acids. Germline lookup yields CDR1 KGHDR and CDR2 SFDVKD.

This chain connects TRBV13 to TRBJ2-7, with D hard to call. This CDR3 has 14 residues. Trimming removed 2 bases from V and 5 bases from J, with 13 bases in between. The germline CDR1 and CDR2 sequences are PRHDT and FYEKMQ (reference sequence). The CDR3 sequence: CASSLRQWRDEQYF. CDR3 in DNA: TGTGCCAGCAGCTTAAGACAATGGCGTGACGAGCAGTACTTC. Together with reference TRBV13 and TRBJ2-7, the CDR3 gives the full variable domain: AAGVIQSPRHLIKEKRETATLKCYPIPRHDTVYWYQQGPGQDPQFLISFYEKMQSDKGSIPDRFSAQQFSDYHSELNMSSLELGDSALYFCASSLRQWRDEQYFGPGTRLTVT.

This clonotype occurred once. The chain joins TRBV7-2 to TRBJ2-7; D gene uncertain. Germline-derived CDR1 and CDR2 are SGHTA and FQGNSA. The CDR3 runs 12 residues. V gave up 3 bases and J gave up 3 bases, with 6 bases separating them. The CDR3 here is CASSFPFYEQYF. In DNA form, the CDR3 reads TGTGCCAGCAGCTTCCCCTTCTACGAGCAGTACTTC.

A word on this clonotype: One junction end disagrees with the germline gene, perhaps due to a read error. CDR3 DNA sequence: TGTGCCTGGAGCGGAGGGAACACCGGGAAGCTGTTTTTT. It translates to CAWSGGNTGKLFF. This rearrangement joins TRBV30 to TRBJ2-2, with D perhaps matching TRBD2 (6 bases). Per germline, CDR1 GTSNPN and CDR2 SVGIG (reference sequence). CDR3 length: 13 residues.

This clonotype was found once. The chain couples TRBV5-1 to TRBJ2-7; TRBD2 might be the D (6 bases). Germline V gene lookup returns CDR1 SGHRS and CDR2 YFSETQ. The CDR3 is made up of 15 amino acids. Trimming stripped 5 bases from V and 3 bases from J, with 18 bases between. The CDR3 nucleotides are TGCGCCAGCAGTCCTCCCGGGACTCTTCTCTACGAGCAGTACTTC. Protein sequence: CASSPPGTLLYEQYF.

This chain uses TRBV13 with TRBJ2-1, with a weak D call TRBD2 (6 bases). The ends were cut back, 5 bases at V and 9 bases at J, with 8 bases in the middle. The CDR3 runs to 11 residues. Germline V gene data show CDR1 as PRHDT and CDR2 as FYEKMQ (reference sequence). The CDR3 loop is CASSRGAEQFF. The DNA of the CDR3 is TGTGCCAGCAGCCGCGGGGCTGAGCAGTTCTTC.

This sequence joins TRBV19 and TRBJ2-4, with D tentatively TRBD1 (6 bases). Trimming pared 5 bases from V and 8 bases from J, leaving 19 bases between. CDR1 is LNHDA, CDR2 SQIVND, per germline (reference sequence). The CDR3 loop spans 15 amino acids. The CDR3 bases are TGTGCCAGTAGTTCAGACCCGGACAGTAAGGACATTCAGTACTTC. This sequence encodes CASSSDPDSKDIQYF.

This chain joins TRBV6-5 and TRBJ2-5, with D maybe TRBD1 (5 bases). Trimming removed 6 bases from V and 0 bases from J, with 11 bases in between. This CDR3 contains 14 residues. CDR1 and CDR2 (germline): MNHEY, SVGAGI. The CDR3 is CASSPGPYQETQYF. The CDR3 DNA is TGTGCCAGCAGCCCAGGGCCGTACCAAGAGACCCAGTACTTC.